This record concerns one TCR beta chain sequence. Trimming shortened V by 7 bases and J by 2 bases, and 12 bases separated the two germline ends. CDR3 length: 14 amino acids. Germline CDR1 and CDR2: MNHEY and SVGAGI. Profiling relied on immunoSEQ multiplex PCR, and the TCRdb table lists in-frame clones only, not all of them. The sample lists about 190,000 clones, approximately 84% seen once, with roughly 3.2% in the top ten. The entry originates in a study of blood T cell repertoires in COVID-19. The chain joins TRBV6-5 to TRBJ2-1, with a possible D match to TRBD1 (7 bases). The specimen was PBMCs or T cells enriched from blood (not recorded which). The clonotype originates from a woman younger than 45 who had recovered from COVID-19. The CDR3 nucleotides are TGTGCCAGCATGGGGGGACAGCCCTACAATGAGCAGTTCTTC. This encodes CASMGGQPYNEQFF.